This entry describes one T cell receptor beta chain. The germline gives CDR1 SGHVS, CDR2 FQNEAQ. This CDR3 region has 17 residues. J gave up 1 base and V 5 bases, and 8 bases lay outside the gene matches. The data belong to a study of blood T cell repertoires in COVID-19. The overall study: Material from acute and convalescent COVID-19 was sourced from the United States, Italy and Spain.

Clones were sequenced by immunoSEQ multiplex PCR, and TCRdb holds only the in-frame ones, with some missing. The table has 150,000 to 200,000 clones, less than 90% seen once. This chain joins TRBV7-8 and TRBJ2-7, with 13 nucleotides matching TRBD2. The clonotype originates from a woman aged 60-75 years with COVID-19, enrolled during active disease. Sequencing was done on a sample of peripheral blood. The CDR3 DNA reads as TGTGCCAGCAGCCCAGGACTAGCGGGAGAGCCGTCCTACGAGCAGTACTTC. The encoded protein is CASSPGLAGEPSYEQYF.